This T cell receptor (beta chain) was sequenced in a study of cytomegalovirus exposure and HLA in healthy donors. Amplification used 60 Vbeta primers and 13 Jbeta primers. Assay used: immunoSEQ multiplex PCR; TCRdb lists only in-frame clones, some missing. The data show fewer than 150,000 clones, 80% seen once. This CDR3 is 14 amino acids long. Trimming pared 7 bases from V and 3 bases from J, leaving 15 bases between. Germline values: CDR1 LNHDA, CDR2 SQIVND (reference sequence). This clone appeared a few times. As yet, its antigen is unknown. Overall study results and limits: Later analysis showed most CMV-associated TCR beta chains appearing HLA-restricted.

The sequence came from a man younger than 40 in good health and CMV-seronegative. The sequencing sample was made of PBMCs. The chain employs TRBV19 and TRBJ1-1; the D gene is possibly TRBD1 (6 bases). As DNA, the CDR3 is TGTGCCAGTAATACTAGGACAGTTTACACTGAAGCTTTCTTT. Protein product: CASNTRTVYTEAFF.